This TCR beta chain comes out of a study of blood T cell repertoires in COVID-19 (dated by TCRdb to 2020 to 2022). As for the study more broadly: The collaborator samples originated in the United States, Italy and Spain and spanned the acute and convalescent phases of COVID-19. A freely available public database, intended as a resource for researchers studying the immune response to SARS-CoV-2, is where the repertoires were released. The samples were drawn from two sources: the first 160 participants of the ongoing ImmuneRACE study, and 1,254 subjects contributed by 6 global collaborators. The material from the prospective study consisted of cDNA or gDNA derived from T cells, B-cell-depleted T cells, or PBMCs. Deeply sampled blood TCRbeta repertoires from subjects exposed to, actively infected with, or recovered from COVID-19 were included in the dataset. Where available, HLA class I and class II types were obtained from metadata supplied by the sample provider rather than from assay-based typing. The sample metadata nearly always contained a de-identified subject ID, COVID-19 status, age in years and sex. Study-wide findings and limitations: The quantity of clinical and demographic metadata differed by source and by participant and was supplied without curation.

As to this clone: What antigen it recognizes has not been identified. The input lacks base qualities; no much larger clone sits a single base away.

The germline V gene (reference sequence) gives CDR1 as SEHNR and CDR2 as FQNEAQ. V is cut by 5 bases and J by 0 bases, and the space between the germline ends is 10 bases. From the cysteine up to the phenylalanine, the CDR3 has a length of 15 residues. Just CDR3 DNA is preserved here, 45 bases in frame from base 1. TCRbeta CDR3 regions were amplified from genomic DNA using the immunoSEQ Assay, a bias-controlled multiplex PCR. From the authors' description of their analysis: The number of nucleated cells in each sample was estimated by amplification of reference gene primers within the assay. To quantify the absolute abundance of each unique TCRbeta CDR3 rearrangement, sequence reads were collapsed and filtered. For each sample, productive Simpson clonality was calculated as the square root of Simpson's diversity index across productive rearrangements. TCRdb provides this immuneACCESS table in a form limited to in-frame rearrangements. Some clones are lacking; in checked studies, under half of them reflect an unresolved V gene, and why the rest are absent is not known. The V and J calls and clone size come from that table; D and trimming were worked out from the DNA. For this sample there are hundreds of thousands of clones; around 90% appear just once. The ten largest clones represent 0.87% of the sample.

In the prospective study, participants were roughly 18 to 95 years old, resided in about two dozen geographic areas of the United States, and were enrolled through a virtual design. In the prospective study, cohorts were assigned on the basis of participant-reported clinical history obtained from a screening survey and a study questionnaire. Exposed participants had been in contact, within 2 weeks of entering the study, with a person who had a PCR-confirmed or clinician-diagnosed case of COVID-19. In the prospective study, whole blood, serum and a nasopharyngeal or oropharyngeal swab were collected from each participant by mobile phlebotomists. Additional blood draws and questionnaires over an approximately 2-month period could optionally be provided by prospective study participants. Before DNA extraction, blood samples from the prospective study were shipped at room temperature or frozen.

In this chain, TRBV7-9 is recombined with TRBJ1-4; there is no confident call for the D gene. The sample was PBMCs or T cells enriched from blood (not recorded which). This receptor was identified in a middle-aged man who had been exposed to COVID-19. The CDR3 protein is CASSPRTATNEKLFF. The bases read TGTGCCAGCAGCCCCAGGACTGCAACTAATGAAAAACTGTTTTTT.